The source of this TCR beta chain is a study of T cells in Graves' hyperthyroidism and ophthalmopathy. The study excluded patients with uncontrolled infection, other autoimmune disease, pregnancy or lactation. CDR1 and CDR2 (germline): LGHNA, YNFKEQ. With 0 bases removed from V and 1 base from J, the gap between germline ends came to 10 bases. This CDR3 has 16 residues. Researchers took RNA transcripts and amplified the TCR beta CDR3 regions from them. HTBI primers were used for first-round RT-PCR of the TCR CDR3. MiXCR, applied by TCRdb to the multiplex PCR reads, yields one record per CDR3 protein. The table records 400,000 to 550,000 distinct CDR3 sequences, around 15% of them present only once. Study results and limitations: Appearing also in blood were most of the thyroid clonotypes expanded above 0.001.

To note about this clonotype: Its specificity is unknown.

The specimen was blood. This receptor was obtained from a young woman with Graves' hyperthyroidism. The chain links TRBV4-2 to TRBJ2-1; D not certain. The CDR3 region has the DNA TGTGCCAGCAGCCAAGATTACGATAGGTCCTACAATGAGCAGTTCTTC. Its protein is CASSQDYDRSYNEQFF.